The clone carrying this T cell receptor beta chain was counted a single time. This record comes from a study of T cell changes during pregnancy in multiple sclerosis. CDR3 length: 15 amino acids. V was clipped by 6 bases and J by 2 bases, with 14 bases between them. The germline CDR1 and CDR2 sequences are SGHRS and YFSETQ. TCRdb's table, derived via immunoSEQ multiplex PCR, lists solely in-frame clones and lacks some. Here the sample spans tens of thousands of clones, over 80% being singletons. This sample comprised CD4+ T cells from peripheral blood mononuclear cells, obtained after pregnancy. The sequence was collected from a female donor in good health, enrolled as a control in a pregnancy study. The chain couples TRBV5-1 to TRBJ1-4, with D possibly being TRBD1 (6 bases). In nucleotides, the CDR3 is TGCGCCAGCAAATACAGGGAGGGCACTAATGAAAAACTGTTTTTT. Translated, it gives CASKYREGTNEKLFF. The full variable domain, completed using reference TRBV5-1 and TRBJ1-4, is KAGVTQTPRYLIKTRGQQVTLSCSPISGHRSVSWYQQTPGQGLQFLFEYFSETQRNKGNFPGRFSGRQFSNSRSEMNVSTLELGDSALYLCASKYREGTNEKLFFGSGTQLSVL.